Reported below is one T cell receptor (beta chain). V lost 1 base and J 2 bases, leaving 8 bases between the germline ends. Germline CDR1 is MGHDK and CDR2 is SYGVNS. The CDR3 is 15 amino acids. The sample is drawn from a study of cytomegalovirus exposure and HLA in healthy donors. On the study more broadly: The use of the same platform for the 120 or so validation repertoires and the 550 to 850 first-cohort repertoires was reported by a later analysis.

Repertoires were generated with immunoSEQ multiplex PCR, while TCRdb's copy carries only in-frame clones and drops some. The sample includes about 330,000 clones, roughly 90% of them seen just once. The receptor was derived from a woman between 18 and 29 years old in good health and CMV-seronegative. The genes are TRBV25-1 and TRBJ1-4; no clear D. Material: PBMCs. CDR3 residues: CASSESVVTNEKLFF. CDR3 bases: TGTGCCAGCAGTGAATCGGTGGTGACTAATGAAAAACTGTTTTTT.